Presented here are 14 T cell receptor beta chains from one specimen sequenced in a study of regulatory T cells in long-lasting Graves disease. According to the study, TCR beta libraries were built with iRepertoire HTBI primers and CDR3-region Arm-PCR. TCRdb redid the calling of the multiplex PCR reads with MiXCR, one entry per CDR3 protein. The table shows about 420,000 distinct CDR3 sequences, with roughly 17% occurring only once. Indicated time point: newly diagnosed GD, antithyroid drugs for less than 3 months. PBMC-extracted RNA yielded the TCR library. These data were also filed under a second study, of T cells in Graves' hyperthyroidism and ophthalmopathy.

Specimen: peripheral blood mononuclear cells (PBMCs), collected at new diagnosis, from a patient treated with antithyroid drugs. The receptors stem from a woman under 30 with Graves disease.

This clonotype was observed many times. This CDR3 is CASSLRGGLGGTEAFF. As DNA, the CDR3 is TGTGCCAGCAGTTTGCGAGGAGGATTGGGGGGAACTGAAGCTTTCTTT. The chain recombines TRBV28 with TRBJ1-1; D possibly corresponds to TRBD1 (5 bases). There are 16 residues in the CDR3. V lost 3 bases, J lost 5 bases, and 19 bases lay in between. Germline V gives CDR1 MDHEN, CDR2 SYDVKM. Full variable domain (outside the CDR3, taken from reference TRBV28 and TRBJ1-1): DVKVTQSSRYLVKRTGEKVFLECVQDMDHENMFWYRQDPGLGLRLIYFSYDVKMKEKGDIPEGYSVSREKKERFSLILESASTNQTSMYLCASSLRGGLGGTEAFFGQGTRLTVV.

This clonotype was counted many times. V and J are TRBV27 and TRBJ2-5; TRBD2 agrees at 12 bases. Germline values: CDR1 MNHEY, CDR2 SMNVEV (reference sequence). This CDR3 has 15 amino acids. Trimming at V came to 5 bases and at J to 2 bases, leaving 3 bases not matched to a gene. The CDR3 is CASSASGRAQETQYF. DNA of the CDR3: TGTGCCAGCAGTGCTAGCGGGAGGGCTCAAGAGACCCAGTACTTC.

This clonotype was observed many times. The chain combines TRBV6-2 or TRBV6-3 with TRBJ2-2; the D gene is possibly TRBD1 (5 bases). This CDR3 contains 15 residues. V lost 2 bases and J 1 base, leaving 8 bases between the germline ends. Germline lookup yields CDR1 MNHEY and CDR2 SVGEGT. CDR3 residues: CASSYQGLNTGELFF. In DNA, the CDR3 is TGTGCCAGCAGTTACCAGGGATTGAACACCGGGGAGCTGTTTTTT.

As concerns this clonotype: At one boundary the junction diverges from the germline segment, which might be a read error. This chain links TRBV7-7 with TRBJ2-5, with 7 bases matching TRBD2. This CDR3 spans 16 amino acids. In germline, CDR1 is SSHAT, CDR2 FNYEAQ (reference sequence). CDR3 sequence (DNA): TGTGCTAGCAGCTTAGCGCCGGGGAGGGCTCAAGAGACCCAGTACTTC. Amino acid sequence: CASSLAPGRAQETQYF.

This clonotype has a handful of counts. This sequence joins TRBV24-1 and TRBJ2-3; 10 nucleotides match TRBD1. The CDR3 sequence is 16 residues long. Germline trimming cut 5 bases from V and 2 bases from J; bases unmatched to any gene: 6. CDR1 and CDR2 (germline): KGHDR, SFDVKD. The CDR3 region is CATSGEGQGYTDTQYF. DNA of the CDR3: TGTGCCACCAGTGGTGAGGGACAGGGGTACACAGATACGCAGTATTTT.

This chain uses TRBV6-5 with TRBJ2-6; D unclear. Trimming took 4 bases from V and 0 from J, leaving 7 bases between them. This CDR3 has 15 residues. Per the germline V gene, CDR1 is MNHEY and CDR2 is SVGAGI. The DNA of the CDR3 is TGTGCCAGCAGTTTCCTCCTCTCTGGGGCCAACGTCCTGACTTTC. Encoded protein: CASSFLLSGANVLTF.

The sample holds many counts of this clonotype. CDR3: CASSRQGGETQYF. The CDR3 coding sequence is TGTGCCAGCAGCCGACAGGGTGGAGAGACCCAGTACTTC. V gene TRBV7-9 combines with J gene TRBJ2-5; 7 positions match TRBD1. CDR1 SEHNR and CDR2 FQNEAQ come from the germline V gene (reference sequence). V gave up 5 bases and J gave up 4 bases; unmatched junction bases: 4. This CDR3 is 13 amino acids long.

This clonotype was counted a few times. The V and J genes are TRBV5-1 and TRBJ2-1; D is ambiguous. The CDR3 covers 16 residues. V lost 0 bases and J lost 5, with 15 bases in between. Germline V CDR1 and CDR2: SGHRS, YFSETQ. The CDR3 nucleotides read TGCGCCAGCAGCTTGGAACCCATCTTATCCGACAATGAGCAGTTCTTC. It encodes CASSLEPILSDNEQFF.

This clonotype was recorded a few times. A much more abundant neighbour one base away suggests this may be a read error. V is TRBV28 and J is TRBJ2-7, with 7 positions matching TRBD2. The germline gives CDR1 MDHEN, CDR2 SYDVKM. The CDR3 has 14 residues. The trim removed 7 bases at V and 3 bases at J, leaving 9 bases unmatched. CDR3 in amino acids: CASTPGRAFYEQYF. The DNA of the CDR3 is TGTGCCAGCACCCCAGGGAGGGCGTTCTACGAGCAGTACTTC.

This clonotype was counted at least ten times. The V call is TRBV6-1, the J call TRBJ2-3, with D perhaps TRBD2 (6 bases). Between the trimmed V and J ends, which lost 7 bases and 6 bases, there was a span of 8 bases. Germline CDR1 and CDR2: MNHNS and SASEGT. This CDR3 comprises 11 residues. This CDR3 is CASKEGDTQYF. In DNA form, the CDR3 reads TGTGCCAGCAAGGAGGGCGATACGCAGTATTTT.

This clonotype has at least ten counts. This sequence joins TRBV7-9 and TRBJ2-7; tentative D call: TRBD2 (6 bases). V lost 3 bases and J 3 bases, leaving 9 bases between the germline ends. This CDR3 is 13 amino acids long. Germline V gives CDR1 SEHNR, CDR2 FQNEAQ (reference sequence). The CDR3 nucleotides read TGTGCCAGCAGCTTGGGAGGCTACTACGAGCAGTACTTC. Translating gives CASSLGGYYEQYF.

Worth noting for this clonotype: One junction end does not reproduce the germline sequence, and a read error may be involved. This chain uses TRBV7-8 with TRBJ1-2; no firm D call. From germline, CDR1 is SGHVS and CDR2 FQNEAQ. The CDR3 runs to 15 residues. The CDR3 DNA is TGCGCCAGCAGCCCCGCTTTTGGAGACAACTATGGCTACACCTTC. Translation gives CASSPAFGDNYGYTF.

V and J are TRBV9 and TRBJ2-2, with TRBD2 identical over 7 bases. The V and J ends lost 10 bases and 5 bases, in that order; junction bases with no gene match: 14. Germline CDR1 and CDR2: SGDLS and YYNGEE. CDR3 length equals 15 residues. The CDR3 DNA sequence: TGTGCCTCGCGCACGAACGGGCGGGAGACCGGGGAGCTGTTTTTT. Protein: CASRTNGRETGELFF. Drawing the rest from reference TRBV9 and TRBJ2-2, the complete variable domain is DSGVTQTPKHLITATGQRVTLRCSPRSGDLSVYWYQQSLDQGLQFLIQYYNGEERAKGNILERFSAQQFPDLHSELNLSSLELGDSALYFCASRTNGRETGELFFGEGSRLTVL.

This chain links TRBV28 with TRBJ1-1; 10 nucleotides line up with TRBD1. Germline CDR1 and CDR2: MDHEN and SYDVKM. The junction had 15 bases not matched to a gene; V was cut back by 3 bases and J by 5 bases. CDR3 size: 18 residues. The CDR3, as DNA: TGTGCCAGCAGTTTGTGGGGGCGACAGGGGGCGCGGTCTACTGAAGCTTTCTTT. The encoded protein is CASSLWGRQGARSTEAFF.